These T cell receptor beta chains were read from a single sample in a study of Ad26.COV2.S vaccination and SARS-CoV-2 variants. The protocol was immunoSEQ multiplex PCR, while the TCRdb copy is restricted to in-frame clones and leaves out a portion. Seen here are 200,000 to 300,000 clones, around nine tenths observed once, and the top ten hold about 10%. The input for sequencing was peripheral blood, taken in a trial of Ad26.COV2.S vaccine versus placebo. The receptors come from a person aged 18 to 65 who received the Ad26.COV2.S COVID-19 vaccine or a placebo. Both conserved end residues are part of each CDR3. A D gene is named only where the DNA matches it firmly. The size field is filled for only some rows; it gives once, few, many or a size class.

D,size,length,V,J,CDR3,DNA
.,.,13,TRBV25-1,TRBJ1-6,CASSEGGGSPLHF,TGTGCCAGCAGTGAGGGGGGTGGTTCACCCCTCCACTTT
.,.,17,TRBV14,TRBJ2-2,CASSHWGSGHPTGELFF,TGTGCCAGCAGCCATTGGGGATCGGGACACCCAACCGGGGAGCTGTTTTTT
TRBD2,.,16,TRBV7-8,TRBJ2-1,CASSPSSGGAPNEQFF,TGTGCCAGCAGCCCTTCTAGCGGGGGGGCTCCAAATGAGCAGTTCTTC
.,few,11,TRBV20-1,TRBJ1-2,CSARVQNGYTF,TGCAGTGCTAGAGTCCAGAATGGCTACACCTTC
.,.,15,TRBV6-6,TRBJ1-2,CASNAGTPLIYGYTF,TGTGCCAGCAATGCCGGGACACCTCTAATCTATGGCTACACCTTC
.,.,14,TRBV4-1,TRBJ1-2,CASSQDPENYGYTF,TGCGCCAGCAGCCAAGACCCAGAAAACTATGGCTACACCTTC
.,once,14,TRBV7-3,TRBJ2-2,CASSLGGSTGELFF,TGTGCCAGCAGCTTAGGGGGTAGCACCGGGGAGCTGTTTTTT
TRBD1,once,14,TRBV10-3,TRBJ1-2,CAIRDPDRYYGYTF,TGTGCCATCAGGGACCCGGACAGGTACTATGGCTACACCTTC
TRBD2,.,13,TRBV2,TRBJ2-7,CASSGLAAGEQYF,TGTGCCAGCAGCGGACTAGCGGCGGGCGAGCAGTACTTC
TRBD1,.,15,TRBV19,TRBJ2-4,CASSPVGTGVNIQYF,TGTGCCAGTAGTCCCGTAGGGACAGGGGTCAACATTCAGTACTTC
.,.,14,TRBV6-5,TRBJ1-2,CASSYSFGRGGYTF,TGTGCCAGCAGTTACTCGTTCGGGAGGGGTGGGTACACCTTC
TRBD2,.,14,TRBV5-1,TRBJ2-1,CASSLAGVGDEQFF,TGCGCCAGCAGCTTAGCGGGGGTCGGGGATGAGCAGTTCTTC
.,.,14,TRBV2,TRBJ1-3,CASSWGKGGDTIYF,TGTGCCAGCAGCTGGGGGAAAGGCGGAGACACCATATATTTT
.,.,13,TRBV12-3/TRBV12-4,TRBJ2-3,CASSLSVTDTQYF,TGTGCCAGCAGTTTATCAGTCACAGATACGCAGTATTTT
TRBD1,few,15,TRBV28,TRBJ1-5,CASSPTQGVNQPQHF,TGTGCCAGCAGTCCGACCCAGGGGGTCAATCAGCCCCAGCATTTT
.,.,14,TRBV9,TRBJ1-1,CASSVEGVADEAFF,TGTGCCAGCAGCGTAGAGGGGGTGGCAGATGAAGCTTTCTTT
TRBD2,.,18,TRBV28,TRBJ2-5,CASSYTFGPSGSKETQYF,TGTGCCAGCTCATATACCTTCGGGCCTAGCGGGTCGAAAGAGACCCAGTACTTC
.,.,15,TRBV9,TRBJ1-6,CASSVGESYNSPLHF,TGTGCCAGCAGCGTAGGTGAGAGTTATAATTCACCCCTCCACTTT
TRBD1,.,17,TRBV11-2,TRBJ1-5,CASSLRTGGGRNQPQHF,TGTGCCAGCAGCCTACGGACAGGGGGCGGGCGCAATCAGCCCCAGCATTTT
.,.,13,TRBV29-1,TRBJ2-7,CSVDSGGLSEQYF,TGCAGCGTTGATTCTGGGGGGCTGAGCGAGCAGTACTTC
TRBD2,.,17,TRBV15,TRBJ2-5,CATSRDPPLALQETQYF,TGTGCCACCAGCAGAGATCCCCCACTAGCGCTCCAAGAGACCCAGTACTTC
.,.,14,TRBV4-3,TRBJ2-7,CASSQDVGGYEQYF,TGCGCCAGCAGCCAAGATGTGGGGGGCTACGAGCAGTACTTC
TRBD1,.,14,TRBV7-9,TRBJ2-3,CASSRGQGPDTQYF,TGTGCCAGCAGCCGCGGACAGGGCCCAGATACGCAGTATTTT
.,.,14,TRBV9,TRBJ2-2,CASSVSGSVGELFF,TGTGCCAGCAGCGTATCGGGGTCGGTCGGGGAGCTGTTTTTT
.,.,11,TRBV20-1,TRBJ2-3,CSAPSGVTQYF,TGCAGTGCCCCTTCAGGGGTTACGCAGTATTTT
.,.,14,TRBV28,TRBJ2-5,CASSFSRTTQTQYF,TGTGCCAGCAGTTTTTCCCGGACTACGCAGACCCAGTACTTC
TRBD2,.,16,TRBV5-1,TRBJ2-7,CASSPGTSGGTYEQYF,TGCGCCAGCAGCCCCGGGACTAGCGGGGGAACCTACGAGCAGTACTTC
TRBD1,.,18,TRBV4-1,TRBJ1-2,CASSQAYRDRGRLEGYTF,TGCGCCAGCAGCCAAGCCTACCGGGACAGGGGGCGTTTGGAAGGCTACACCTTC
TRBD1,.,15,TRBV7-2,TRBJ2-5,CASSVRTGQEETQYF,TGTGCCAGCAGCGTACGGACGGGACAGGAAGAGACCCAGTACTTC
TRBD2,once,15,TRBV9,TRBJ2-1,CASSVGLAGGNEQFF,TGTGCCAGCAGCGTAGGACTAGCGGGAGGGAATGAGCAGTTCTTC
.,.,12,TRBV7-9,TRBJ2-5,CASSSDEETQYF,TGTGCCAGCAGCTCGGACGAGGAGACCCAGTACTTC
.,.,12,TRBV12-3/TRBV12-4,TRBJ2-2,CASSLNTGELFF,TGTGCCAGCAGTTTAAACACCGGGGAGCTGTTTTTT
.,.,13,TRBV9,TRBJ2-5,CASMVAQKETQYF,TGTGCCAGCATGGTGGCCCAGAAGGAGACCCAGTACTTC
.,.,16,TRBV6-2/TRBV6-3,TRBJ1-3,CASSYSHSVSGNTIYF,TGTGCCAGCAGTTACTCGCACAGCGTCTCTGGAAACACCATATATTTT
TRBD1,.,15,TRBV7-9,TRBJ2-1,CASSFGQGANNEQFF,TGTGCCAGCAGCTTTGGGCAGGGGGCCAACAATGAGCAGTTCTTC
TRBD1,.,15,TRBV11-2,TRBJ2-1,CASSFPGQGFYEQFF,TGTGCCAGCAGCTTTCCGGGACAGGGGTTCTATGAGCAGTTCTTC
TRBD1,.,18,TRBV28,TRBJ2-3,CASAEPGTGGRKWDTQYF,TGTGCCAGCGCAGAACCCGGGACAGGGGGCCGAAAGTGGGATACGCAGTATTTT
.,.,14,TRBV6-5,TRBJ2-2,CASLRDTYTGELFF,TGTGCCAGCCTCCGGGACACTTACACCGGGGAGCTGTTTTTT
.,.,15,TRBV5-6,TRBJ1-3,CASSLAGDSGNTIYF,TGTGCCAGCAGCTTGGCGGGGGACTCTGGAAACACCATATATTTT
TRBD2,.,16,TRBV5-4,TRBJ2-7,CASRRVGGLAGGEQYF,TGTGCCAGCAGACGGGTGGGGGGACTAGCGGGAGGCGAGCAGTACTTC
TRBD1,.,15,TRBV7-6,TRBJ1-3,CASSITGGTGNTIYF,TGTGCCAGCAGCATAACAGGGGGCACCGGAAACACCATATATTTT
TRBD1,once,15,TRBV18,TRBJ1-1,CASSLSGQGGTEAFF,TGTGCCAGCTCACTCTCCGGACAGGGGGGCACTGAAGCTTTCTTT
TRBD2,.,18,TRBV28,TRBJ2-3,CASSIIGTSLVRTDTQYF,TGTGCCAGCAGTATTATAGGGACTAGTTTGGTTCGCACAGATACGCAGTATTTT
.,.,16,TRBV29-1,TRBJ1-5,CSVEEEGWGGNQPQHF,TGCAGCGTTGAAGAAGAAGGGTGGGGGGGCAATCAGCCCCAGCATTTT
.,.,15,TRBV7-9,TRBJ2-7,CASSLDPQSSYEQYF,TGTGCCAGCAGCTTAGATCCGCAGAGCTCCTACGAGCAGTACTTC
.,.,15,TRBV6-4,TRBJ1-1,CASSDSFRAATEAFF,TGTGCCAGCAGTGACTCGTTTAGGGCCGCCACTGAAGCTTTCTTT
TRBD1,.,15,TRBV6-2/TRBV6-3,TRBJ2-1,CASSYRGTGVDEQFF,TGTGCCAGCAGTTACAGGGGGACAGGGGTAGATGAGCAGTTCTTC
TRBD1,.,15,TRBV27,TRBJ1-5,CASSFRTGVGQPQHF,TGTGCCAGCAGTTTTCGGACAGGGGTAGGGCAGCCCCAGCATTTT
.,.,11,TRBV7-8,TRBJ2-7,CATRGSYEQYF,TGTGCCACCCGTGGTTCCTACGAGCAGTACTTC
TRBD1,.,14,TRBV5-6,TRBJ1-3,CASSSRGPGNTIYF,TGTGCCAGCAGCTCCAGGGGGCCTGGAAACACCATATATTTT